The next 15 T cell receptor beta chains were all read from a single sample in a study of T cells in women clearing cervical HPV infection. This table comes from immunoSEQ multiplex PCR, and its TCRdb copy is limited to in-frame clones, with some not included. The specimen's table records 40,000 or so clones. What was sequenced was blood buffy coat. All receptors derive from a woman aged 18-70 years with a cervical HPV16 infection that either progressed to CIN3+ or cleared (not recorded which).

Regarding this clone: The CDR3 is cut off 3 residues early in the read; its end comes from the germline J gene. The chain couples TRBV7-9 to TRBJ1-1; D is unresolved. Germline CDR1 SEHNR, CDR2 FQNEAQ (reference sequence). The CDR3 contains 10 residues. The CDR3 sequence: CASSSLEAFF. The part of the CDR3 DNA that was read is TGTGCCAGCAGCTCATTAGAG.

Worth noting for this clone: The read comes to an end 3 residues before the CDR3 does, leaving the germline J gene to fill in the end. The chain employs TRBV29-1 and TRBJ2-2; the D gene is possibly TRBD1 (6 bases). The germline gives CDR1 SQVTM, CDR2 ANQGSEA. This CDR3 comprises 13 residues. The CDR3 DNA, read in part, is TGCAGCGCTCAAGATGGGGGCAACGGAAAG. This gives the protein CSAQDGGNGK. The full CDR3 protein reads CSAQDGGNGKLFF.

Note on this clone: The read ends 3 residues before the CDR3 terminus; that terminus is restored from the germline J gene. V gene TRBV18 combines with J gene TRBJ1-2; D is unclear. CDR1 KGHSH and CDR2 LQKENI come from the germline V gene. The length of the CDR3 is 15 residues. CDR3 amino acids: CASSPKEQTLNIYTF. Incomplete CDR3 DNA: TGTGCCAGCTCACCAAAGGAACAGACGCTTAACATC.

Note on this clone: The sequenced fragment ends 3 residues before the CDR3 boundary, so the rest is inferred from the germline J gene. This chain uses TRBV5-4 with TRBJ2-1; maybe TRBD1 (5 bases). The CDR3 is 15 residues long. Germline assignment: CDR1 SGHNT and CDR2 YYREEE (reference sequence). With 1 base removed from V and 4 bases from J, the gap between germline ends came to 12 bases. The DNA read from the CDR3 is TGTGCCAGCAGCTTGAGTACCGACAGTTACAATGAG. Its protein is CASSLSTDSYNE. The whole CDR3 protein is CASSLSTDSYNEQFF.

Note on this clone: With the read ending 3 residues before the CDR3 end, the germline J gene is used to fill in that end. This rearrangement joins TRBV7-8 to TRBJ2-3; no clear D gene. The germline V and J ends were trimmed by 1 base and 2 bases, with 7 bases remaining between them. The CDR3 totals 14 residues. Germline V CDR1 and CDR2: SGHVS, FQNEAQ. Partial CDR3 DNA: TGTGCCAGCAGCTTAGTTCTAAACACAGATACG. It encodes CASSLVLNTDT. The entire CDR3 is CASSLVLNTDTQYF.

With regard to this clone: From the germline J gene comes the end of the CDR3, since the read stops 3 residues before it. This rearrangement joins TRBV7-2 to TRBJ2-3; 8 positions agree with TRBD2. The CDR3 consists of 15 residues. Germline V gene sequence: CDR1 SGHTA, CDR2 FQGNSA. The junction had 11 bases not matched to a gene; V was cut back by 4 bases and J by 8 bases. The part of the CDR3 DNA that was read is TGTGCCAGCAGCTACGGGGGGGAGGGCCCCGGTACG. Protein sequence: CASSYGGEGPGT. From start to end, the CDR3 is CASSYGGEGPGTQYF.

The CDR3 bases that were read are TGTGCCAGCAGCCGGGACAGAAATGAAAAG. It codes for CASSRDRNEK. The CDR3 reads in full as CASSRDRNEKLFF. J is TRBJ2-2 and V is TRBV2, with 7 bases aligning to TRBD1. The DNA ends 3 residues before the CDR3 does, and the rest of the CDR3 is filled in from the germline J gene. CDR3 length: 13 amino acids. Per germline, CDR1 SNHLY and CDR2 FYNNEI.

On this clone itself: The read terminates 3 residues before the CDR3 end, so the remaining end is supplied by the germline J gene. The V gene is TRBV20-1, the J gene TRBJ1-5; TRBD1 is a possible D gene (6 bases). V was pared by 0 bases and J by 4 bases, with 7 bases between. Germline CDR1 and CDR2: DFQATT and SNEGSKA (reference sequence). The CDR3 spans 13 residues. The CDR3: CSARETGNQPQHF. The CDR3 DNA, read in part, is TGCAGTGCTAGAGAAACAGGGAATCAGCCC.

The CDR3 sequence is CASRQLGRNTEAFF. CDR3 DNA (partial): TGCGCCAGCAGACAACTGGGCAGAAACACTGAA. The chain joins TRBV5-1 to TRBJ1-1; no reliable D call. The CDR3 end falls 3 residues outside the read, so it is completed with the germline J gene. V lost 5 bases and J 2 bases, leaving 13 bases between the germline ends. From germline, CDR1 is SGHRS and CDR2 YFSETQ. CDR3 length: 14 residues.

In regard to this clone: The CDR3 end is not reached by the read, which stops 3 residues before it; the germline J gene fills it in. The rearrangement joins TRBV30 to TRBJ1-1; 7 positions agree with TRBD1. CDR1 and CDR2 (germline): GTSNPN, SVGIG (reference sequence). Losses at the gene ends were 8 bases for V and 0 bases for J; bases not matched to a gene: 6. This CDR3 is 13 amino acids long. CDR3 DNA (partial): TGTGCCACTTCGACAGGGTTGAACACTGAA. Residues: CATSTGLNTE. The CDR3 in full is CATSTGLNTEAFF.

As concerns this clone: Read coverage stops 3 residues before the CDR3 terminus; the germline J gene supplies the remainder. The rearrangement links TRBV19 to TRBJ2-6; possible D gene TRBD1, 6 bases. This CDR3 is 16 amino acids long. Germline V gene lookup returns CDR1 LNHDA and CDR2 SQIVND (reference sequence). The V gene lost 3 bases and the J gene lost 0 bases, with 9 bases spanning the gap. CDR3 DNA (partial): TGTGCCAGTAGTATTACAGGGTACTCTGGGGCCAACGTC. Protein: CASSITGYSGANV. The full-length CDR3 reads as CASSITGYSGANVLTF.

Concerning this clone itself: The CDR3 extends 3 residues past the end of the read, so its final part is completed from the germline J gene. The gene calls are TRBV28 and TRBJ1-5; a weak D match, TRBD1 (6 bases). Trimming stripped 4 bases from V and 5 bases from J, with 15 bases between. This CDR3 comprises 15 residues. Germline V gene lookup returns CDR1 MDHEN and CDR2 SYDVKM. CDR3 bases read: TGTGCCAGCAGTTCCCAGGGGCTTTTGCATCAGCCC. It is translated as CASSSQGLLHQP. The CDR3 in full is CASSSQGLLHQPQHF.

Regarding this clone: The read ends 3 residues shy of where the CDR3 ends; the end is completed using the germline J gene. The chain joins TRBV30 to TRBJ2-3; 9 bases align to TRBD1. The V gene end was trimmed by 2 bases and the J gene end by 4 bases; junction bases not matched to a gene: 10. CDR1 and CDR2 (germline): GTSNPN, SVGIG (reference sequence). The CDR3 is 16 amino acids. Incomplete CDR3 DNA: TGTGCCTGGAGTTATCAACAGGGGGCGCCGGCAGATACG. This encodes CAWSYQQGAPADT. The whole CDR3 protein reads CAWSYQQGAPADTQYF. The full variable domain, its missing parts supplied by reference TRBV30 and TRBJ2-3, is SQTIHQWPATLVQPVGSPLSLECTVEGTSNPNLYWYRQAAGRGLQLLFYSVGIGQISSEVPQNLSASRPQDRQFILSSKKLLLSDSGFYLCAWSYQQGAPADTQYFGPGTRLTVL.

CDR3 sequence reads: CSARDKEGSYGYTF. The CDR3 bases that were read are TGCAGTGCTAGAGATAAGGAGGGGTCCTATGGC. The genes are TRBV20-1 and TRBJ1-2; D is possibly TRBD1 (5 bases). The read halts 3 residues ahead of the CDR3 end, with the missing end drawn from the germline J gene. V was trimmed by 0 bases and J by 4 bases, leaving 12 bases between them. The germline gives CDR1 DFQATT, CDR2 SNEGSKA (reference sequence). The CDR3 runs to 14 residues.

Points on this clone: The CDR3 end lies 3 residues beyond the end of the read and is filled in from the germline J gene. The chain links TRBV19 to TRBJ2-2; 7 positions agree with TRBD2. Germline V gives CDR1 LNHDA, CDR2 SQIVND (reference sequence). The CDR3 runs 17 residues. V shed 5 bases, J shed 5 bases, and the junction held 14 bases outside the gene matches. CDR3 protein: CASSSSKTAGLTGELFF. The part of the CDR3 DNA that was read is TGTGCCAGTAGTTCGTCCAAAACAGCGGGATTAACCGGGGAG.